A single sample gave rise to the 21 T cell receptor beta chains below, sequenced in a study of T cell responses to AZD1222 COVID-19 vaccine. TCRdb's copy holds only in-frame clones and misses some; the assay was immunoSEQ multiplex PCR. The sample holds 140,000 to 150,000 clones, approximately 85% seen once. Specimen: peripheral blood, collected on day 0 of AZD1222 vaccination. These TCRs come from an adult in good health.

V gene TRBV4-1 combines with J gene TRBJ2-1; 8 bases map to TRBD1. Germline V gene lookup returns CDR1 MGHRA and CDR2 YSYEKL. The CDR3 sequence is 15 residues long. With V trimmed by 6 bases and J by 4 bases, 8 bases remained unmatched. CDR3 nucleotide sequence: TGCGCCAGCAGATCAGGGGGCGCGGGGTACAATGAGCAGTTCTTC. As protein: CASRSGGAGYNEQFF.

This rearrangement joins TRBV27 to TRBJ2-5; TRBD2 agrees at 10 bases. Germline CDR1 MNHEY, CDR2 SMNVEV (reference sequence). J gave up 5 bases and V 3 bases, and 9 bases lay outside the gene matches. CDR3 length equals 16 residues. The CDR3 sequence: CASSFGASGSWETQYF. The CDR3 bases are TGTGCCAGCAGTTTCGGAGCTAGCGGGAGTTGGGAGACCCAGTACTTC.

The J gene is TRBJ2-6, the V gene TRBV24-1; no clear D gene. The CDR3 is 13 amino acids. Deletions cut 3 bases from V and 13 bases from J, with 12 bases between. CDR1 is KGHDR, CDR2 SFDVKD, per germline. CDR3 in amino acids: CATSDPQKRVLTF. Written as DNA, the CDR3 is TGTGCCACCAGTGATCCTCAAAAGAGGGTCCTGACTTTC.

CDR3 in amino acids: CASSLGTGREQYF. CDR3 in DNA: TGTGCCAGTAGTCTCGGGACAGGTCGTGAGCAGTACTTC. V gene TRBV19 combines with J gene TRBJ2-7; TRBD1 aligns across 8 bases. V was clipped by 5 bases and J by 7 bases; unmatched bases: 7. The CDR3 runs to 13 residues. Germline CDR1 and CDR2: LNHDA and SQIVND (reference sequence).

The chain employs TRBV5-6 and TRBJ1-2; D perhaps matches TRBD1 (6 bases). The length of the CDR3 is 16 residues. V lost 1 base, J lost 4 bases, and 17 bases lay in between. The V gene's germline CDR1 is SGHDT and CDR2 YYEEEE. CDR3 region: CASSLQGGGRSYGYTF. DNA of the CDR3: TGTGCCAGCAGCTTGCAAGGAGGGGGTCGGAGCTATGGCTACACCTTC.

This chain uses TRBV6-5 with TRBJ1-1; D gene uncertain. The ends were cut back, 6 bases at V and 4 bases at J, with 15 bases in the middle. This CDR3 spans 14 amino acids. CDR1 and CDR2 from the germline V gene are MNHEY and SVGAGI. CDR3 loop: CASSALQATTEAFF. The CDR3, as DNA: TGTGCCAGCAGCGCCCTCCAGGCTACCACTGAAGCTTTCTTT.

In this sample, this clone turned up a few times. J is TRBJ2-3 and V is TRBV27, with 13 bases lining up with TRBD2. The germline gives CDR1 MNHEY, CDR2 SMNVEV (reference sequence). V shed 6 bases, J shed 3 bases, and the junction held 0 bases outside the gene matches. The CDR3 contains 14 residues. The CDR3 sequence is CASRGLAGTDTQYF. Here the CDR3 DNA reads TGTGCCAGCAGGGGACTAGCGGGAACAGATACGCAGTATTTT.

The chain recombines TRBV5-1 with TRBJ1-6, with 7 bases fitting TRBD1. The trim removed 7 bases at V and 4 bases at J, leaving 14 bases unmatched. The CDR3 runs 17 residues. Germline V gene lookup returns CDR1 SGHRS and CDR2 YFSETQ. This CDR3 reads CASSHEGGQSYNSPLHF. In DNA form, the CDR3 reads TGCGCCAGCTCCCACGAGGGGGGACAGAGTTATAATTCACCCCTCCACTTT.

V usage is TRBV5-1 and J usage is TRBJ1-3; no firm D call. CDR1 SGHRS and CDR2 YFSETQ come from the germline V gene. This CDR3 region has 14 residues. Trimming pared 4 bases from V and 4 bases from J, leaving 12 bases between. CDR3: CASSVEGSGNTIYF. The CDR3 DNA reads as TGCGCCAGCAGCGTTGAGGGATCCGGAAACACCATATATTTT.

V and J are TRBV5-1 and TRBJ2-5, with TRBD1 identical over 7 bases. This CDR3 comprises 14 residues. Losses at the gene ends were 4 bases for V and 4 bases for J; bases not matched to a gene: 7. CDR1 is SGHRS and CDR2 is YFSETQ in the germline V gene. This chain's CDR3 is CASSPDRVGETQYF. CDR3 sequence (DNA): TGCGCCAGCAGCCCCGACAGGGTGGGAGAGACCCAGTACTTC.

The rearrangement links TRBV5-1 to TRBJ1-2; TRBD1 matches 8 bases. CDR1 is SGHRS and CDR2 is YFSETQ in the germline V gene. V shed 0 bases, J shed 8 bases, and the junction held 6 bases outside the gene matches. The CDR3 is made up of 14 amino acids. This CDR3 is CASSLVQGAGGYTF. The CDR3 DNA sequence: TGCGCCAGCAGCTTGGTTCAGGGGGCCGGCGGCTACACCTTC.

The chain carries TRBV5-1 and TRBJ2-7, with D unresolved. Germline V lookup: CDR1 SGHRS, CDR2 YFSETQ. V lost 3 bases to trimming and J lost 2 bases, with 12 bases between them. The CDR3 totals 14 residues. The DNA of the CDR3 is TGCGCCAGCAGCTCCAGCTTGGCGGCCTACGAGCAGTACTTC. It encodes CASSSSLAAYEQYF.

The V call is TRBV5-8, the J call TRBJ1-1, with TRBD1 identical over 7 bases. CDR3 length equals 15 residues. Germline values: CDR1 SGHTS, CDR2 YDEGEE. Trimming removed 2 bases from V and 1 base from J; junction bases left unmatched: 5. The CDR3 nucleotides are TGTGCCAGCAGCTTAGGGGGCGGGGAGAACACTGAAGCTTTCTTT. Amino acid sequence: CASSLGGGENTEAFF.

The genes are TRBV25-1 and TRBJ2-5; 8 positions match TRBD2. Germline V gene lookup returns CDR1 MGHDK and CDR2 SYGVNS. V was clipped by 8 bases and J by 5 bases; unmatched bases: 10. This CDR3 is 14 amino acids long. CDR3: CASAPPGGYETQYF. CDR3 DNA sequence: TGTGCCAGCGCCCCCCCGGGAGGGTACGAGACCCAGTACTTC.

This chain joins TRBV7-8 and TRBJ1-2, with D possibly matching TRBD1 (6 bases). The V gene lost 1 base and the J gene lost 4 bases, with 16 bases spanning the gap. The CDR3 has 16 amino acids. Germline CDR1 is SGHVS and CDR2 is FQNEAQ. For the CDR3, the DNA is TGTGCCAGCAGCTTAGAGGGCAGGGGCGGTGTCTATGGCTACACCTTC. Its protein product is CASSLEGRGGVYGYTF.

This sequence joins TRBV28 and TRBJ2-7; D unclear. Germline lookup yields CDR1 MDHEN and CDR2 SYDVKM. The CDR3 extends over 11 amino acids. V was trimmed by 3 bases and J by 4 bases, leaving 4 bases between them. CDR3 amino acids: CASSLQYEQYF. CDR3 nucleotide sequence: TGTGCCAGCAGTTTGCAGTACGAGCAGTACTTC. The full variable domain, with the rest looked up from reference TRBV28 and TRBJ2-7, is DVKVTQSSRYLVKRTGEKVFLECVQDMDHENMFWYRQDPGLGLRLIYFSYDVKMKEKGDIPEGYSVSREKKERFSLILESASTNQTSMYLCASSLQYEQYFGPGTRLTVT.

This sequence joins TRBV9 and TRBJ1-1; D is undetermined. Germline CDR1 reads SGDLS; CDR2 reads YYNGEE. CDR3 length equals 13 residues. Trimming shortened V by 4 bases and J by 3 bases, and 10 bases separated the two germline ends. DNA of the CDR3: TGTGCCAGCAGCTTCGAGTCGTACACTGAAGCTTTCTTT. Its translation: CASSFESYTEAFF.

This chain joins TRBV5-1 and TRBJ1-1, with 9 bases that match TRBD1. With V trimmed by 4 bases and J by 3 bases, 4 bases remained unmatched. This CDR3 contains 14 residues. Germline assignment: CDR1 SGHRS and CDR2 YFSETQ. CDR3 protein: CASSTRTGDTEAFF. As DNA, the CDR3 is TGCGCCAGCAGCACCCGGACAGGGGACACTGAAGCTTTCTTT.

The chain combines TRBV18 with TRBJ2-1, with TRBD1 matching over 10 bases. V was clipped by 3 bases and J by 4 bases; unmatched bases: 15. Germline V lookup: CDR1 KGHSH, CDR2 LQKENI. This CDR3 region has 19 residues. The DNA for the CDR3 is TGTGCCAGCTCACCTACAGGGACAGGGGAATGGCTGCTTTACAATGAGCAGTTCTTC. It encodes CASSPTGTGEWLLYNEQFF. Drawing the rest from reference TRBV18 and TRBJ2-1, the complete variable domain is NAGVMQNPRHLVRRRGQEARLRCSPMKGHSHVYWYRQLPEEGLKFMVYLQKENIIDESGMPKERFSAEFPKEGPSILRIQQVVRGDSAAYFCASSPTGTGEWLLYNEQFFGPGTRLTVL.

V gene TRBV5-1 combines with J gene TRBJ2-5, with a weak D call TRBD2 (6 bases). There are 14 residues in the CDR3. CDR1 is SGHRS, CDR2 YFSETQ, per germline. Trimming pared 4 bases from V and 3 bases from J, leaving 13 bases between. CDR3 residues: CASSPEGREETQYF. As DNA, the CDR3 is TGCGCCAGCAGCCCGGAGGGACGAGAAGAGACCCAGTACTTC.

This clone was found once. V is TRBV19 and J is TRBJ1-1, with TRBD1 matching 7 bases. After removal of 9 bases from V and 5 bases from J, the junction contained 12 bases not matched to a gene. Looked up from germline, CDR1 is LNHDA and CDR2 is SQIVND (reference sequence). This CDR3 is 14 amino acids long. CDR3 nucleotides: TGTGCCAGCGTGACCTCAGGGGGAATGACTGAAGCTTTCTTT. Its translation: CASVTSGGMTEAFF.